Described below is a single T cell receptor (beta chain) sequence and its context. This sample is drawn from a study of blood T cell repertoires in COVID-19. Looking at the study overall: Some COVID-19 samples were acute and others convalescent; all came from the United States, Italy and Spain.

Profiling relied on immunoSEQ multiplex PCR, and the TCRdb table lists in-frame clones only, not all of them. The sample carries approximately 240,000 clones, roughly 80% recorded once. V shed 4 bases and J shed 2 bases, with 12 bases lying between them. Germline CDR1 LNHDA, CDR2 SQIVND (reference sequence). CDR3 length: 15 amino acids. This clonotype originated in a woman older than 75 with active or convalescent COVID-19. The rearrangement links TRBV19 to TRBJ1-5, with D possibly being TRBD1 (6 bases). The sample taken for sequencing was peripheral blood. The CDR3 coding sequence is TGTGCCAGTAGTAGGTCCAGGGGTGGCAATCAGCCCCAGCATTTT. This encodes CASSRSRGGNQPQHF.